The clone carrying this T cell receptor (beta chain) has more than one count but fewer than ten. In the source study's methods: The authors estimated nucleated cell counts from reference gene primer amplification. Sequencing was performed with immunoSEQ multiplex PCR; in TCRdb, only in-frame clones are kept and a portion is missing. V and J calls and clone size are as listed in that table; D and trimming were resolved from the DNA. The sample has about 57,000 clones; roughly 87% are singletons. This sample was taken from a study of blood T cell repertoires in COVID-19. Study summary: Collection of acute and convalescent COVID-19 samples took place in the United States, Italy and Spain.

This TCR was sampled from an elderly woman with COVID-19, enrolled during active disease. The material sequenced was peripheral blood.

The CDR3 sequence: CASSKVEGNTIYF. The CDR3 DNA reads as TGTGCCAGCAGCAAGGTGGAGGGAAACACCATATATTTT. The genes are TRBV5-4 and TRBJ1-3; D uncertain. Germline loops: CDR1 SGHNT, CDR2 YYREEE (reference sequence). V lost 4 bases and J lost 4, with 9 bases in between. CDR3 length equals 13 residues.